Shown below are 19 T cell receptor beta chains from a single sample sequenced in a study of post-analysis software for immune sequencing data. Overall study results and limits: A handful of TRBV segments were significantly more frequent in patients than in controls. TRBV5-6, TRBV5-1 and TRBV20-1 were among these segments.

The TCR beta cDNA libraries contained unique molecular identifiers. TCRdb itself ran the PCR reads through MiXCR, one entry per CDR3 protein. Among approximately 150,000 distinct CDR3 sequences listed, approximately 31% were seen once. Their antigens remain unidentified. The material sequenced was blood. Every receptor here comes from a girl under 18 with multiple sclerosis.

This clonotype was detected only once. A much larger clone differs by one base, so this may be a read error. The chain is built from TRBV4-1 and TRBJ2-1, with D tentatively TRBD2 (6 bases). V lost 5 bases, J lost 3 bases, and 20 bases lay in between. Germline-derived CDR1 and CDR2 are MGHRA and YSYEKL. The CDR3 extends over 17 amino acids. The CDR3 sequence is CASSSTRGRTFYNEQFF. DNA of the CDR3: TGCGCCAGCAGCTCGACTAGAGGGAGAACCTTCTACAATGAGCAGTTCTTC.

Details on this clonotype: With a much larger clone just one base away, this may be a read error. The V call is TRBV5-1, the J call TRBJ1-1; D is undetermined. The germline V and J ends were trimmed by 7 bases and 4 bases, with 14 bases remaining between them. This CDR3 is built from 13 residues. CDR1 SGHRS and CDR2 YFSETQ come from the germline V gene. This CDR3 is CASAVNEGTEAFF. The CDR3 DNA reads as TGCGCCAGCGCCGTTAATGAGGGCACTGAAGCTTTCTTT.

This clonotype was found many times. V gene TRBV20-1 combines with J gene TRBJ2-7; 10 bases map to TRBD1. Germline V gives CDR1 DFQATT, CDR2 SNEGSKA (reference sequence). The CDR3 contains 12 residues. After removal of 1 base from V and 6 bases from J, the junction contained 0 bases not matched to a gene. The CDR3 protein is CSARGDRGEQYF. In DNA, the CDR3 is TGCAGTGCTAGAGGGGACAGGGGCGAGCAGTACTTC.

This clonotype was seen repeatedly, ten times or more. The chain combines TRBV11-2 with TRBJ2-4; 7 nucleotides match TRBD1. V lost 5 bases to trimming and J lost 4 bases; unmatched junction nucleotides: 8. Per germline, CDR1 SGHAT and CDR2 FQNNGV. The CDR3 spans 15 residues. The CDR3 region is CASSPLTGWKNIQYF. In nucleotides, the CDR3 is TGTGCCAGCAGCCCTTTGACAGGGTGGAAAAACATTCAGTACTTC.

This clonotype has more than one count but fewer than ten. The J gene is TRBJ2-7, the V gene TRBV28, with 10 bases fitting TRBD1. Looked up from germline, CDR1 is MDHEN and CDR2 is SYDVKM. The CDR3 has 14 residues. The V and J ends lost 6 bases and 6 bases, in that order; junction bases with no gene match: 8. Here the CDR3 reads CASRTPDRGGEQYF. In DNA form, the CDR3 reads TGTGCCAGCAGAACCCCGGACAGGGGGGGCGAGCAGTACTTC.

The chain carries TRBV30 and TRBJ1-1; D not certain. V lost 3 bases, J lost 5 bases, and 10 bases lay in between. The CDR3 is 12 residues long. CDR1 and CDR2 (germline): GTSNPN, SVGIG (reference sequence). The CDR3 region is CAWSRSRTEAFF. The CDR3 coding sequence is TGTGCCTGGAGCCGAAGTAGGACTGAAGCTTTCTTT.

Comments on this clonotype: Its ends do not fully match the called genes, so a read error is possible. The chain has TRBV11-2 and TRBJ2-3, with TRBD2 identical over 9 bases. This CDR3 has 17 amino acids. Germline assignment: CDR1 SGHAT and CDR2 FQNNGV. CDR3 nucleotides: TGTGCCAGCAGCTTAGGGGCCCTAGCGGGATTCACAGATACGCGGTATTTT. As protein: CASSLGALAGFTDTRYF.

On this clonotype itself: A read error may explain this, as a much larger clone is one base away. The chain is built from TRBV6-5 and TRBJ2-1; 9 bases agree with TRBD1. CDR1 is MNHEY and CDR2 is SVGAGI in the germline V gene. This CDR3 region has 15 residues. The CDR3 DNA sequence: TGTACCAGCACTCTAGACAGGGGGGGAATCAATGAGCAGTTCTTC. Amino acid sequence: CTSTLDRGGINEQFF.

This clonotype was picked up many times. V usage is TRBV28 and J usage is TRBJ2-7; 8 bases align to TRBD1. Per the germline V gene, CDR1 is MDHEN and CDR2 is SYDVKM. J was trimmed by 3 bases and V by 5 bases; bases with no gene match: 15. CDR3 length: 17 residues. The CDR3 DNA reads TGTGCCAGCAGTCCCCTATCAACAGGAGGACAGGGCTACGAGCAGTACTTC. It codes for CASSPLSTGGQGYEQYF. Supplemented by reference TRBV28 and TRBJ2-7, the full variable domain reads DVKVTQSSRYLVKRTGEKVFLECVQDMDHENMFWYRQDPGLGLRLIYFSYDVKMKEKGDIPEGYSVSREKKERFSLILESASTNQTSMYLCASSPLSTGGQGYEQYFGPGTRLTVT.

This chain connects TRBV11-2 to TRBJ2-1, with TRBD2 identical over 12 bases. Germline V lookup: CDR1 SGHAT, CDR2 FQNNGV. CDR3 length: 18 residues. V was clipped by 2 bases and J by 5 bases; unmatched bases: 10. Here the CDR3 reads CASSLLAGGPRGNNEQFF. CDR3 sequence (DNA): TGTGCCAGCAGCTTACTAGCGGGAGGGCCACGGGGTAACAATGAGCAGTTCTTC.

This sequence joins TRBV28 and TRBJ2-1; 8 nucleotides align to TRBD2. Trimming removed 4 bases from V and 2 bases from J; junction bases left unmatched: 7. CDR1 and CDR2 from the germline V gene are MDHEN and SYDVKM. This CDR3 comprises 16 residues. The CDR3 DNA reads as TGTGCCAGCAGTTCGGGACTAGTATTAACCTACAATGAGCAGTTCTTC. Encoded protein: CASSSGLVLTYNEQFF.

V gene TRBV20-1 combines with J gene TRBJ1-5; 7 bases are shared with TRBD1. After removal of 6 bases from V and 5 bases from J, the junction contained 7 bases not matched to a gene. CDR1 and CDR2 (germline): DFQATT, SNEGSKA (reference sequence). The CDR3 is 13 residues long. The CDR3, as DNA: TGCAGTGCGGGACAGAGTCAAGATCAGCCCCAGCATTTT. This sequence encodes CSAGQSQDQPQHF.

A word on this clonotype: Given a much more abundant clone one base away, this may be a read error. The chain links TRBV10-3 to TRBJ2-5; a weak D match, TRBD2 (5 bases). The CDR3 totals 13 residues. CDR1 and CDR2 (germline): ENHRY, SYGVKD. The V and J ends lost 6 bases and 11 bases respectively, with 19 bases between them. The CDR3 bases are TGTGCCATCAGGGACGAGGTGGTGGAGGAGCAGTACTTC. Protein product: CAIRDEVVEEQYF.

On this clonotype: A much larger clone lies one base from this, so it may be a read error. The V and J genes are TRBV29-1 and TRBJ2-1, with D unclear. The CDR3 contains 15 residues. Germline V CDR1 and CDR2: SQVTM, ANQGSEA. CDR3 sequence reads: CSAILPNFSYNERFF. The CDR3 DNA reads TGCAGCGCCATACTACCCAATTTTTCCTACAATGAGCGGTTCTTC.

The chain has TRBV27 and TRBJ1-2; D call uncertain. This CDR3 comprises 13 residues. Germline V lookup: CDR1 MNHEY, CDR2 SMNVEV (reference sequence). V gave up 3 bases and J gave up 2 bases, with 7 bases separating them. CDR3 residues: CASSLKQNYGYTF. CDR3 DNA sequence: TGTGCCAGCAGTTTGAAGCAAAACTATGGCTACACCTTC.

This clonotype has a count of ten or more. The V call is TRBV12-3 or TRBV12-4, the J call TRBJ2-7; 9 bases fit TRBD1. J lost 10 bases, V lost 6 bases, and 7 bases had no gene match. CDR3 length: 12 residues. The CDR3 is CASSPGTGRQYF. The CDR3 nucleotides are TGTGCCAGCAGCCCCGGGACAGGGAGACAGTACTTC.

This clonotype was observed at least ten times. This sequence joins TRBV12-3 or TRBV12-4 and TRBJ2-7; possibly TRBD2 for D (5 bases). The CDR3 spans 15 residues. Trimming cost V 2 bases and J 0 bases, with 11 bases left between them. The CDR3 loop reads CASSLWRVDSYEQYF. The CDR3 DNA reads TGTGCCAGCAGTTTATGGCGGGTCGACTCCTACGAGCAGTACTTC.

On this clonotype: One junction end does not reproduce the germline sequence, and a read error may be involved. The rearrangement joins TRBV28 to TRBJ2-6; 7 nucleotides agree with TRBD1. This CDR3 has 16 amino acids. Germline-derived CDR1 and CDR2 are MDHEN and SYDVKM. Written as DNA, the CDR3 is TGTGCCAGCAGTTTCGGGACAGCCCCTGGGGCCAACGTCCGGACTTTC. It translates to CASSFGTAPGANVRTF.

Only a few counts were recorded for this clonotype. The DNA for the CDR3 is TGTGCCAGCTCACCACAGGGGACAGGGGAAGCTGGCTACACCTTC. It translates to CASSPQGTGEAGYTF. V usage is TRBV18 and J usage is TRBJ1-2; 10 positions agree with TRBD1. This CDR3 contains 15 residues. Trimming took 1 base from V and 7 from J; bases not matched to a gene: 6. CDR1 and CDR2 from the germline V gene are KGHSH and LQKENI.